These T cell receptor beta chains were read from a single sample in a study of T cell repertoires in cytomegalovirus infection. Their antigens remain unidentified. TCRdb reprocessed the reads with MiXCR, giving one entry per CDR3 protein. Of approximately 910,000 distinct CDR3 sequences in the sample, 31% were seen once. Sequences were derived from cultured CD8+ T cells from PBMCs, sampled from culture after CMV antigen stimulation. All receptors derive from a human donor in good health (CMV status not recorded). Some clones in this sample may be carry-over from other donors' samples. Both conserved end residues are part of each CDR3. Fields, in order: J gene, V gene, CDR3 protein.

j_gene: TRBJ2-1; v_gene: TRBV6-6; CDR3aa: CASSINPLGGHSYNEQFF
j_gene: TRBJ2-2; v_gene: TRBV29-1; CDR3aa: CSAGGAGAGELFF
j_gene: TRBJ1-2; v_gene: TRBV5-1; CDR3aa: CATSVGSGYTF
j_gene: TRBJ1-5; v_gene: TRBV28; CDR3aa: CASFRDSSTSNQPQHF
j_gene: TRBJ1-3; v_gene: TRBV27; CDR3aa: CASGVSSGNTIYF
j_gene: TRBJ2-7; v_gene: TRBV7-2; CDR3aa: CASSRTGGAAYEQYF
j_gene: TRBJ1-2; v_gene: TRBV9; CDR3aa: CASSVGSGNGYTF
j_gene: TRBJ1-2; v_gene: TRBV6-2/TRBV6-3; CDR3aa: CASNYPGYTF
j_gene: TRBJ2-2; v_gene: TRBV7-6; CDR3aa: CASSLRDRDTGELFF
j_gene: TRBJ2-7; v_gene: TRBV4-3; CDR3aa: CASSQEGTVEDEQYF
j_gene: TRBJ2-2; v_gene: TRBV20-1; CDR3aa: CSANRPNTGELFF
j_gene: TRBJ1-5; v_gene: TRBV7-2; CDR3aa: CASSPWPESNQPQHF
j_gene: TRBJ2-2; v_gene: TRBV10-3; CDR3aa: CAISEPSSGELFF
j_gene: TRBJ1-1; v_gene: TRBV20-1; CDR3aa: CSARDRLLPANTEAFF
j_gene: TRBJ2-3; v_gene: TRBV18; CDR3aa: CASSPRDRGRAGDTLYF
j_gene: TRBJ1-4; v_gene: TRBV7-2; CDR3aa: CASSPGGPGEKLFF
j_gene: TRBJ1-4; v_gene: TRBV7-2; CDR3aa: CASSPQGRAYEKLFF
j_gene: TRBJ2-4; v_gene: TRBV5-6; CDR3aa: CASSPGSSNIQYF
j_gene: TRBJ1-2; v_gene: TRBV4-1; CDR3aa: CASSQTGVGYTF
j_gene: TRBJ2-7; v_gene: TRBV5-6; CDR3aa: CASSANYYEQYF
j_gene: TRBJ1-1; v_gene: TRBV7-9; CDR3aa: CASSLEREPPNTEAFF
j_gene: TRBJ2-3; v_gene: TRBV28; CDR3aa: CASSLERGARTSTDTQYF
j_gene: TRBJ2-1; v_gene: TRBV28; CDR3aa: CASTTSGGGNEQFF
j_gene: TRBJ1-5; v_gene: TRBV6-1; CDR3aa: CASGQGIKSNQPQHF
j_gene: TRBJ1-1; v_gene: TRBV7-9; CDR3aa: CASHRTGGSTEAFF
j_gene: TRBJ2-5; v_gene: TRBV4-1; CDR3aa: CASSQDASGETQYF
j_gene: TRBJ1-2; v_gene: TRBV7-9; CDR3aa: CASSSKGGEGYTF
j_gene: TRBJ1-5; v_gene: TRBV15; CDR3aa: CATSPGTGGGQPQHF
j_gene: TRBJ1-1; v_gene: TRBV27; CDR3aa: CASSLRGTGVTEAFF
j_gene: TRBJ1-6; v_gene: TRBV5-1; CDR3aa: CASSEDLGDSPLHF
j_gene: TRBJ2-1; v_gene: TRBV7-9; CDR3aa: CASSRTLRTLEGEQFF
j_gene: TRBJ1-6; v_gene: TRBV28; CDR3aa: CASTTLEGDPYNSPLHF
j_gene: TRBJ1-2; v_gene: TRBV19; CDR3aa: CASSWDRNGYTF
j_gene: TRBJ2-2; v_gene: TRBV4-1; CDR3aa: CASSRGQAGPPNTGELFF
j_gene: TRBJ1-2; v_gene: TRBV14; CDR3aa: CASSPIRTGGLDYGYTF
j_gene: TRBJ2-2; v_gene: TRBV7-3; CDR3aa: CASSKPAQETNTGELFF
j_gene: TRBJ2-3; v_gene: TRBV19; CDR3aa: CASTWGTIGADTQYF
j_gene: TRBJ2-3; v_gene: TRBV6-6; CDR3aa: CASRTGPCTDTQYF
j_gene: TRBJ1-2; v_gene: TRBV29-1; CDR3aa: CSVEGHYYGYTF
j_gene: TRBJ1-2; v_gene: TRBV4-1; CDR3aa: CASSQDLGTGLNYGYTF